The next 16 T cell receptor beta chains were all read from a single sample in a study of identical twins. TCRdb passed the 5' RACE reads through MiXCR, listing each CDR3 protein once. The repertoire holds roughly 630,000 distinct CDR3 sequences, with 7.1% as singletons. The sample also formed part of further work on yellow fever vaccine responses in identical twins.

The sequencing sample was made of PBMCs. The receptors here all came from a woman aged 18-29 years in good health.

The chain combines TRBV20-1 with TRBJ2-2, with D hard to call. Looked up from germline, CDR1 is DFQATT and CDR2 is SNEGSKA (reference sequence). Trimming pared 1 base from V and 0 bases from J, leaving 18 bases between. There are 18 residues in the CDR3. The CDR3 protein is CSARVVPRRRTNTGELFF. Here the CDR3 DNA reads TGCAGTGCTAGAGTCGTCCCCCGCAGGAGAACGAACACCGGGGAGCTGTTTTTT.

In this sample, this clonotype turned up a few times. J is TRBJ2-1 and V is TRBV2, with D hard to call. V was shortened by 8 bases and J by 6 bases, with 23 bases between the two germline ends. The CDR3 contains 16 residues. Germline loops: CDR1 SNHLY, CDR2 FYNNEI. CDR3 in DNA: TGTGCCAGCTGGCCAGACCGGGTCAACGGTGCCAATGAGCAGTTCTTC. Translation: CASWPDRVNGANEQFF. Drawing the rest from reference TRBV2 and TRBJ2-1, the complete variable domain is EPEVTQTPSHQVTQMGQEVILRCVPISNHLYFYWYRQILGQKVEFLVSFYNNEISEKSEIFDDQFSVERPDGSNFTLKIRSTKLEDSAMYFCASWPDRVNGANEQFFGPGTRLTVL.

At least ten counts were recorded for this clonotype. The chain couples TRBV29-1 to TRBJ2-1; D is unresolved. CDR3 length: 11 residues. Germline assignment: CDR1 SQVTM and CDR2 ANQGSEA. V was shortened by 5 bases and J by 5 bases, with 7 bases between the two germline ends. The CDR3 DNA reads TGCAGCGTTCGTCGTAACAATGAGCAGTTCTTC. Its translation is CSVRRNNEQFF.

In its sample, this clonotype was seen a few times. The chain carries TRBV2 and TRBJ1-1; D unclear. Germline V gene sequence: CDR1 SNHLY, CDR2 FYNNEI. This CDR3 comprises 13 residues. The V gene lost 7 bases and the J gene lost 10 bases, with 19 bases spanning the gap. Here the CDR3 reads CASIFVLPGGAFF. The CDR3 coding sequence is TGTGCCAGCATCTTTGTTCTCCCGGGCGGAGCTTTCTTT.

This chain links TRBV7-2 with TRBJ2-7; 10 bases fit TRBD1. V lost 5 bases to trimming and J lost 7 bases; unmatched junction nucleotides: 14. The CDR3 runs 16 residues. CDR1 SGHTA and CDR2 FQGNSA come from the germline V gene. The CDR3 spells CASSEEGQGYPGEQYF. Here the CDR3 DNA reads TGTGCCAGCAGCGAGGAGGGACAGGGGTATCCTGGTGAGCAGTACTTC.

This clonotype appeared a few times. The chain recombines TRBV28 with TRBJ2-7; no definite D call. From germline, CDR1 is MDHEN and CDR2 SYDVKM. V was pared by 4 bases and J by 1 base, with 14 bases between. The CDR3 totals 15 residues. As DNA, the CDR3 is TGTGCCAGCAGTTCCCCGGGCCAAGGGTCCTACGAGCAGTACGTC. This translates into CASSSPGQGSYEQYV.

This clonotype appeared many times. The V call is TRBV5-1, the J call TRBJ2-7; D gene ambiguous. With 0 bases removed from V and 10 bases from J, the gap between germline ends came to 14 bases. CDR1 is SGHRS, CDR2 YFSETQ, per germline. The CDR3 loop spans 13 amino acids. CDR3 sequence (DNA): TGCGCCAGCAGCTTGGTCCCAGAAAGGAGACAGTACGTC. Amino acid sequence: CASSLVPERRQYV.

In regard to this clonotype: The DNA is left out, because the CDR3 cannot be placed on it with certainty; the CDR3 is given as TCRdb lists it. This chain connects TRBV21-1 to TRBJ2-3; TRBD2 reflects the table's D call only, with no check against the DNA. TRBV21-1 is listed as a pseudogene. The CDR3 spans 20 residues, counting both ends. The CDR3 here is CASSKDRQSGVAGGSDTQYF.

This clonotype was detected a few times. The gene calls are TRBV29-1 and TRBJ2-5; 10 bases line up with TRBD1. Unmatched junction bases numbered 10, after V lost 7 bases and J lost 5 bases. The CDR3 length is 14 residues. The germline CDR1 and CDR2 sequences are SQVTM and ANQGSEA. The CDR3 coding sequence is TGCAGCGCTGGCTGGACAGGGGGTAGTGAGACCCAGTACTTC. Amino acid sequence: CSAGWTGGSETQYF.

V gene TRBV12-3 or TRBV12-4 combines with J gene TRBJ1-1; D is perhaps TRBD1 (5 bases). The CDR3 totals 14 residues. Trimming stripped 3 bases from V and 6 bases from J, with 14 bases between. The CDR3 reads CASSLINRGPEAFF. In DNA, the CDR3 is TGTGCCAGCAGTTTGATTAATAGGGGCCCTGAAGCTTTCTTT.

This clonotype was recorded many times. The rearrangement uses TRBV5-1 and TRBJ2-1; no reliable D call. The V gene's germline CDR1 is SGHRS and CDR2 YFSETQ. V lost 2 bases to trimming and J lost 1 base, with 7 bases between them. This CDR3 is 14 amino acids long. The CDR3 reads CASSLLDSYNEQFF. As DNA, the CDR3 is TGCGCCAGCAGCTTATTGGATTCCTACAATGAGCAGTTCTTC. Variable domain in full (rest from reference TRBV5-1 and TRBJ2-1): KAGVTQTPRYLIKTRGQQVTLSCSPISGHRSVSWYQQTPGQGLQFLFEYFSETQRNKGNFPGRFSGRQFSNSRSEMNVSTLELGDSALYLCASSLLDSYNEQFFGPGTRLTVL.

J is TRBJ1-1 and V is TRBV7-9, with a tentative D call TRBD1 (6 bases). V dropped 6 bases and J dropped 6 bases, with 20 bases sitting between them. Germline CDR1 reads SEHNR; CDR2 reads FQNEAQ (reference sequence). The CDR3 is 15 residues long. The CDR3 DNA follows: TGTGCCAGCAGTACCCCGGGGGCGCGAGTAGCTGAAGCTTTCTTT. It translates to CASSTPGARVAEAFF.

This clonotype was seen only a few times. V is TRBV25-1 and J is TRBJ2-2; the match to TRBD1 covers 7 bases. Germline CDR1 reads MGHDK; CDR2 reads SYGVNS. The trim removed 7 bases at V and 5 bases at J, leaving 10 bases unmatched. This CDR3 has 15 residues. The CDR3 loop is CASMSRQGYTGELFF. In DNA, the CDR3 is TGTGCCAGCATGTCAAGACAGGGCTATACCGGGGAGCTGTTTTTT.

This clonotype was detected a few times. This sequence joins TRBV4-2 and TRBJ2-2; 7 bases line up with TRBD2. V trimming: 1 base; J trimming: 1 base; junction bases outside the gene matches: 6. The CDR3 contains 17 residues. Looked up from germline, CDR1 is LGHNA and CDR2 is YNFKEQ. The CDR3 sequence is CASSQVGGGWNTGELFF. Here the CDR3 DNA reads TGTGCCAGCAGCCAAGTCGGCGGGGGTTGGAACACCGGGGAGCTGTTTTTT.

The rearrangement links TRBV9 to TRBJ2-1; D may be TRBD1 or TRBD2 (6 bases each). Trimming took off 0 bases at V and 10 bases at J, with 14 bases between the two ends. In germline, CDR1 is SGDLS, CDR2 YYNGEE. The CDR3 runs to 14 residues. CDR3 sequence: CASSVVKGGGEQFF. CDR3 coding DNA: TGTGCCAGCAGCGTAGTCAAGGGGGGCGGGGAGCAGTTCTTC.

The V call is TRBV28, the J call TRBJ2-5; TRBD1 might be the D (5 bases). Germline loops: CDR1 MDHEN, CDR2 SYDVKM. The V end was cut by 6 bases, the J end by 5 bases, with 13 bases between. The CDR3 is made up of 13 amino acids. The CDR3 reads CASRKRGRETQYF. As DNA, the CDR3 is TGTGCCAGCAGGAAAAGGGGCCGGGAGACCCAGTACTTC. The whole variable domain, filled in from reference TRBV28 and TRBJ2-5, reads DVKVTQSSRYLVKRTGEKVFLECVQDMDHENMFWYRQDPGLGLRLIYFSYDVKMKEKGDIPEGYSVSREKKERFSLILESASTNQTSMYLCASRKRGRETQYFGPGTRLLVL.